This record concerns one TCR beta chain sequence. This sample was taken from a study of blood T cell repertoires in COVID-19. For the study at large: Sites across the United States, Italy and Spain contributed samples from acute and convalescent COVID-19. PBMCs, B-cell-depleted T cells, or T cells were the source of the cDNA or gDNA that made up the material.

Per the original data handling: Quantification of nucleated cells was approximated via reference gene primer amplification. Only in-frame clones appear in the TCRdb table, and some are missing; sequencing was by immunoSEQ multiplex PCR. Clonal size and the V and J genes are those of that table, whereas D and trimming came from the DNA. Of 90,000 to 150,000 clones in the sample, about 85% are singletons; the top ten hold roughly 8.2%. This clonotype was obtained from a human donor in a cohort sampled during active COVID-19. Sequencing was performed on peripheral blood.

For the CDR3, the DNA is TGTGCCAGCAGCTTGGGACAGGGAGGGACAGATACGCAGTATTTT. Protein: CASSLGQGGTDTQYF. The chain has TRBV7-3 and TRBJ2-3; TRBD1 matches 9 bases. The trim removed 3 bases at V and 3 bases at J, leaving 4 bases unmatched. The CDR3 is 15 residues long. CDR1 and CDR2 (germline): SGHTA, FQGTGA.